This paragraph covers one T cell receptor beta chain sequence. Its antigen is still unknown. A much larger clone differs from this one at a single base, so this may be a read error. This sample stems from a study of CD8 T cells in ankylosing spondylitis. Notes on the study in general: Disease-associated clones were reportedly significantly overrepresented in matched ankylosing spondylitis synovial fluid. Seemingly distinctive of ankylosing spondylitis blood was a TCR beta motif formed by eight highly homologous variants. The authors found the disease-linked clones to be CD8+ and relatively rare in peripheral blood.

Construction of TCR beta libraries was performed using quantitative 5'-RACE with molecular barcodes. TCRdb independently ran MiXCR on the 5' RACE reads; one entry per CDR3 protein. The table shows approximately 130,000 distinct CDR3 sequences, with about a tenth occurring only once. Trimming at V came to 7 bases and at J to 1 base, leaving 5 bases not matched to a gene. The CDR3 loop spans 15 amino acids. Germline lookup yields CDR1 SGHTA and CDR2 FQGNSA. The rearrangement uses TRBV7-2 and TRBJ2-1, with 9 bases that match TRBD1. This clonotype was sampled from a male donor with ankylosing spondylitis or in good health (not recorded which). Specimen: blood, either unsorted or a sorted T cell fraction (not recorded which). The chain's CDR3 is CASIVTGGSYNEQFF. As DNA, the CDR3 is TGTGCCAGCATCGTGACAGGGGGGTCCTACAATGAGCAGTTCTTC.